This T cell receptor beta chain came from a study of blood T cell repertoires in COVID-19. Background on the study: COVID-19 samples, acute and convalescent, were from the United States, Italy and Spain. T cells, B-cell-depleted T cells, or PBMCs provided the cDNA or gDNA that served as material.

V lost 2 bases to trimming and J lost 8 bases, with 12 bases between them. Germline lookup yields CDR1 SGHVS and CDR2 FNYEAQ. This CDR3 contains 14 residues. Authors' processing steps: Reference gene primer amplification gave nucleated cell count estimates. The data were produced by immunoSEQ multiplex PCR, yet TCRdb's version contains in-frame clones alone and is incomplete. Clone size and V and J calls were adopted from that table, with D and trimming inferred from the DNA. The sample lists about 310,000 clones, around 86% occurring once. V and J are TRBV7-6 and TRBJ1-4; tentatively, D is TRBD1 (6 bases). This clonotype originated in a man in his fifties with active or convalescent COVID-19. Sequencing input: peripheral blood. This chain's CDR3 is CASSLTGQGEKLFF. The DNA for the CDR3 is TGTGCCAGCAGCTTAACGGGACAAGGGGAAAAACTGTTTTTT.